These 14 T cell receptor beta chains were all obtained from the same sample, sequenced in a study of low-dose radiotherapy and immunotherapy resistance in tumors. Primers used for first-strand cDNA, a TRAV- and TRBV-specific set, covered both alpha and beta chains. TCR amplification ran approximately 20 PCR cycles using constant-region and V-primer adapter primers. TCRdb passed the reads through MiXCR, listing each CDR3 protein once. The sample carries about 84,000 distinct CDR3 sequences, around a sixth recorded once. The sample's time point: after trial treatment. Treatment noted: LDRT plus nivolumab, ipilimumab, low-dose cyclophosphamide and aspirin (RACIN trial). Sequencing was performed on PBMCs, taken after low-dose radiotherapy plus immunotherapy. The receptor set was obtained from a male donor with prostate cancer.

This clonotype was found many times. This chain links TRBV19 with TRBJ2-1, with D unclear. There are 12 residues in the CDR3. Germline CDR1 LNHDA, CDR2 SQIVND (reference sequence). Trimming took off 4 bases at V and 8 bases at J, with 9 bases between the two ends. CDR3 residues: CASSTPSDEQFF. The CDR3 DNA is TGTGCCAGTAGTACCCCCTCCGATGAGCAGTTCTTC.

This clonotype occurred many times. This chain uses TRBV5-4 with TRBJ2-7; 8 bases fit TRBD2. Germline V CDR1 and CDR2: SGHNT, YYREEE (reference sequence). This CDR3 contains 14 residues. The V and J ends lost 4 bases and 4 bases, in that order; junction bases with no gene match: 7. CDR3 loop: CASSGGGGRYEQYF. DNA of the CDR3: TGTGCCAGCAGCGGTGGCGGGGGGAGGTACGAGCAGTACTTC.

This clonotype was detected ten times or more. The gene calls are TRBV20-1 and TRBJ2-1; 9 bases line up with TRBD2. Germline values: CDR1 DFQATT, CDR2 SNEGSKA (reference sequence). V lost 5 bases to trimming and J lost 0 bases; unmatched junction nucleotides: 8. CDR3 length: 16 residues. The chain's CDR3 is CSAEGLSGSSYNEQFF. Written as DNA, the CDR3 is TGCAGTGCTGAGGGACTTAGCGGGAGCTCCTACAATGAGCAGTTCTTC.

There are many counts of this clonotype. The genes are TRBV9 and TRBJ2-1, with 11 bases aligning to TRBD2. This CDR3 region has 15 residues. Germline V gene data show CDR1 as SGDLS and CDR2 as YYNGEE. Trimming at V came to 6 bases and at J to 1 base, leaving 3 bases not matched to a gene. This CDR3 is CASTTSGSSYNEQFF. For the CDR3, the DNA is TGTGCCAGCACCACTAGCGGGAGTTCCTACAATGAGCAGTTCTTC. Based on the CDR3 plus reference TRBV9 and TRBJ2-1, the full variable domain is DSGVTQTPKHLITATGQRVTLRCSPRSGDLSVYWYQQSLDQGLQFLIQYYNGEERAKGNILERFSAQQFPDLHSELNLSSLELGDSALYFCASTTSGSSYNEQFFGPGTRLTVL.

Ten or more counts support this clonotype. The genes are TRBV4-3 and TRBJ2-7; 9 positions agree with TRBD1. Trimming at V came to 0 bases and at J to 1 base, leaving 4 bases not matched to a gene. The CDR3 is made up of 16 amino acids. The germline gives CDR1 LGHNA, CDR2 YSLEER. The CDR3 loop reads CASSQDPGQGSYEQYF. The CDR3 DNA follows: TGCGCCAGCAGCCAAGACCCGGGACAGGGATCCTACGAGCAGTACTTC.

This clonotype was counted at least ten times. The chain employs TRBV10-3 and TRBJ2-2; D is unclear. The CDR3 sequence is 12 residues long. Germline V gene lookup returns CDR1 ENHRY and CDR2 SYGVKD. V lost 5 bases and J 4 bases, leaving 5 bases between the germline ends. CDR3 bases: TGTGCCATCAGTACGTCCACCGGGGAGCTGTTTTTT. Encoded protein: CAISTSTGELFF.

V gene TRBV13 combines with J gene TRBJ2-3; 7 bases are a match to TRBD2. The CDR3 covers 15 residues. After removal of 7 bases from V and 4 bases from J, the junction contained 11 bases not matched to a gene. CDR1 is PRHDT, CDR2 FYEKMQ, per germline (reference sequence). The CDR3 bases are TGTGCCAGCACCCCCGCAAGCGGGGCCGCAGATACGCAGTATTTT. Its translation is CASTPASGAADTQYF.

This clonotype was observed at least ten times. The chain is built from TRBV2 and TRBJ1-3; 8 nucleotides match TRBD1. The J segment lost 7 bases and the V segment lost 3 bases, leaving 2 bases of the junction unmatched. The germline CDR1 and CDR2 sequences are SNHLY and FYNNEI. The CDR3 is 13 amino acids. The CDR3 reads CASSEDRANTIYF. CDR3 nucleotide sequence: TGTGCCAGCAGTGAGGACAGGGCTAACACCATATATTTT.

As regards this clonotype: A read error likely explains this, since a far larger clone differs by one base. The genes are TRBV5-4 and TRBJ2-1; D possibly corresponds to TRBD1 (6 bases). The CDR3 contains 15 residues. CDR1 is SGHNT and CDR2 is YYREEE in the germline V gene (reference sequence). The V gene lost 2 bases and the J gene lost 13 bases, with 22 bases spanning the gap. The CDR3 DNA is TGTGCCAGCAGCTTTCTACAGGGTGTTACGGAGACCCAGTTCTTC. It encodes CASSFLQGVTETQFF.

This clonotype was detected ten times or more. This chain joins TRBV4-2 and TRBJ1-6; 9 bases fit TRBD1. The CDR3 spans 15 residues. V gave up 4 bases and J gave up 7 bases; unmatched junction bases: 5. Germline CDR1 reads LGHNA; CDR2 reads YNFKEQ. The CDR3 sequence is CASSREGQGNSPLHF. CDR3 sequence (DNA): TGTGCCAGCAGCCGAGAGGGACAGGGAAATTCACCCCTCCACTTT.

The J gene is TRBJ1-1, the V gene TRBV3-1; D uncertain. Germline V gene lookup returns CDR1 LGHDT and CDR2 YNNKEL (reference sequence). This CDR3 has 13 residues. V dropped 1 base and J dropped 4 bases, with 7 bases sitting between them. Here the CDR3 reads CASSQGVGTEAFF. CDR3 in DNA: TGTGCCAGCAGCCAAGGGGTCGGCACTGAAGCTTTCTTT.

This clonotype was counted at least ten times. The chain links TRBV3-1 to TRBJ2-7, with TRBD2 matching 8 bases. The junction had 8 bases not matched to a gene; V was cut back by 0 bases and J by 4 bases. The CDR3 has 16 residues. Germline CDR1 and CDR2: LGHDT and YNNKEL (reference sequence). CDR3 loop: CASSQERPGGPYEQYF. The CDR3 coding sequence is TGTGCCAGCAGCCAAGAGCGCCCGGGAGGGCCGTACGAGCAGTACTTC.

This clonotype was seen a single time. In DNA, the CDR3 is TGCGCCAGCAGACTGGACCGGAGCTCCTATAATTCACCCCTCCACTTT. Residues: CASRLDRSSYNSPLHF. The V call is TRBV4-3, the J call TRBJ1-6; D is ambiguous. This CDR3 has 16 residues. V was pared by 6 bases and J by 0 bases, with 12 bases between. Germline V gene lookup returns CDR1 LGHNA and CDR2 YSLEER.

The V and J genes are TRBV4-1 and TRBJ2-7; D not certain. This CDR3 contains 13 residues. The V end was cut by 5 bases, the J end by 2 bases, with 10 bases between. In germline, CDR1 is MGHRA, CDR2 YSYEKL. CDR3 loop: CASSDQVPYEQYF. The CDR3 bases are TGCGCCAGCAGCGACCAAGTTCCCTACGAGCAGTACTTC.